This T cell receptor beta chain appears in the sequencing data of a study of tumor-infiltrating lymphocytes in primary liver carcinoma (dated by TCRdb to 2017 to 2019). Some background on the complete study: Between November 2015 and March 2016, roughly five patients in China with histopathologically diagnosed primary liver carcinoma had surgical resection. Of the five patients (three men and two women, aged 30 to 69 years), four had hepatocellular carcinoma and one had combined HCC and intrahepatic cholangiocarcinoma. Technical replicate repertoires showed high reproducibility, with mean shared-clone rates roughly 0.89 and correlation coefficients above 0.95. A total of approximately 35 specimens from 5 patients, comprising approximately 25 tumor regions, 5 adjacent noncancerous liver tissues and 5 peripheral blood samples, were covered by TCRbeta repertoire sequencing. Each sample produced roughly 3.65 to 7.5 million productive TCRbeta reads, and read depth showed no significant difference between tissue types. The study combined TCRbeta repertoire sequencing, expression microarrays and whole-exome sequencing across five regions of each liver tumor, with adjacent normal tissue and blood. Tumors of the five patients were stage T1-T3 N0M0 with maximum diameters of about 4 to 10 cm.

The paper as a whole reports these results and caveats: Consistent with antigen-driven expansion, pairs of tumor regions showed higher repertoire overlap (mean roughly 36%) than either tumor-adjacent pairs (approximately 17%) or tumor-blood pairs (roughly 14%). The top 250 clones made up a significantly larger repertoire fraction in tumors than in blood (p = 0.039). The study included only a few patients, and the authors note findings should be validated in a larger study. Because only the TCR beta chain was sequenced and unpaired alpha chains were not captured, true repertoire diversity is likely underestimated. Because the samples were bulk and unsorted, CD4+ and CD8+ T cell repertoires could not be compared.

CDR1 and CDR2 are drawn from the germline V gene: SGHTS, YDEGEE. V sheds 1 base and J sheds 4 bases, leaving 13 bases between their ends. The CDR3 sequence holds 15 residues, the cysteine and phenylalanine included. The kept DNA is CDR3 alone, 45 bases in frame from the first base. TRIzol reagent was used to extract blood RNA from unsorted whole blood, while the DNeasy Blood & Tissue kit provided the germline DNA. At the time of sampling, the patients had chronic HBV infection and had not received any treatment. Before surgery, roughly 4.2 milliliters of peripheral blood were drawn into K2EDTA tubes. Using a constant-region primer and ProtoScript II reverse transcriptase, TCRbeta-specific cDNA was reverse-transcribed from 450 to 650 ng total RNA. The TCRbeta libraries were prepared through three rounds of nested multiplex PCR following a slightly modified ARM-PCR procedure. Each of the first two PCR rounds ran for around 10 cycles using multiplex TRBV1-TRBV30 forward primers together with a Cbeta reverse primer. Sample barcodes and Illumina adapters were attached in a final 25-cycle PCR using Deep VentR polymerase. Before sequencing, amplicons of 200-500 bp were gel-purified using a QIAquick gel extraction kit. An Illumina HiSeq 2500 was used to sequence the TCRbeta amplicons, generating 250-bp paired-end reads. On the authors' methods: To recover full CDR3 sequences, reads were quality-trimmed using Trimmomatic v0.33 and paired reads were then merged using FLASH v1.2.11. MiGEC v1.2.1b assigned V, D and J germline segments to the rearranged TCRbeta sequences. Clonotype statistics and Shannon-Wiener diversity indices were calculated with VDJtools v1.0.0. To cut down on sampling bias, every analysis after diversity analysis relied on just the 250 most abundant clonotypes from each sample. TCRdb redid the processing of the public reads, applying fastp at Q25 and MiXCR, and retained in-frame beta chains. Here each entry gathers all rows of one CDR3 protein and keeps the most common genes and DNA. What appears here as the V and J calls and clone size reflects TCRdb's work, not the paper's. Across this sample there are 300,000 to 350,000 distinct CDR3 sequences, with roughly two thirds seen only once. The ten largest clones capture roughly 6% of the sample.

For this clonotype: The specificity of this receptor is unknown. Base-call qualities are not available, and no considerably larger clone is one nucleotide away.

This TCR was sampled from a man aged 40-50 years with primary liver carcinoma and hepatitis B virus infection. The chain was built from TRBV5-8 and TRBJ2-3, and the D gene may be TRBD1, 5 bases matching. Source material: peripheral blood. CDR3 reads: CASSLIAGPPDTQYF. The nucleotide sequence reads TGTGCCAGCAGCTTGATTGCAGGGCCCCCAGATACGCAGTATTTT.